The source of this T cell receptor beta chain is a study of T-cell reconstitution after alpha-beta-depleted transplantation in children. The authors prepared the TCRbeta library with unique molecular identifiers. From the PCR reads, TCRdb called clonotypes with MiXCR, one entry per CDR3 protein. The repertoire consists of approximately 1,000,000 distinct CDR3 sequences, with under 30% occurring once and the leading ten covering over 25%. The material sequenced was PBMCs, mostly from graft donor cells, taken 360 days after TCRalphabeta/CD19-depleted stem cell transplant. The sequence derives from a boy under two years old who had a stem cell transplant for SCID, so the T cells may come from the graft donor.

The CDR3 reads CASSTTDYSPLHF. CDR3 nucleotides: TGTGCCAGCAGTACAACGGATTATTCACCCCTCCACTTT. This chain links TRBV12-3 or TRBV12-4 with TRBJ1-6; the D is unclear. The CDR3 contains 13 residues. V gave up 5 bases and J gave up 8 bases, with 10 bases separating them.